This is a list of T cell receptor beta chains from one sample in a study of cytomegalovirus exposure and HLA in healthy donors. The data were produced by immunoSEQ multiplex PCR, yet TCRdb's version contains in-frame clones alone and is incomplete. Altogether roughly 150,000 clones are present, 65% to 80% being singletons, with the ten largest covering under 5.5%. Sequencing input: PBMCs. Source of these receptors: a young man in good health and CMV-seropositive. Each CDR3 is given with its conserved first and last residue. D genes are given only for firm matches. Expanded clones are given a class, and other clones once, few, many or no size at all.

NA,TRBV18,TRBJ2-2,NA,CASSLTGELFF,TGTGCCAGCTCGTTAACCGGGGAGCTGTTTTTT
NA,TRBV4-1,TRBJ1-1,TRBD1,CASSLRLARDRGKESEAFF,TGCGCCAGCAGCCTCCGACTGGCTCGGGACAGGGGGAAAGAGTCTGAAGCTTTCTTT
NA,TRBV28,TRBJ2-3,TRBD2,CASSYRQGGADTQYF,TGTGCCAGCAGTTATCGGCAGGGAGGGGCAGATACGCAGTATTTT
NA,TRBV7-9,TRBJ2-3,TRBD2,CASSSSSGGSTDTQYF,TGTGCCAGCAGCTCCTCTAGCGGGGGGAGCACAGATACGCAGTATTTT
NA,TRBV5-1,TRBJ1-3,NA,CASSGDWSSGNTIYF,TGCGCCAGCAGCGGAGACTGGAGCTCTGGAAACACCATATATTTT
NA,TRBV7-6,TRBJ2-1,NA,CASSPPRGEQFF,TGTGCCAGCAGCCCCCCCAGGGGTGAGCAGTTCTTC
NA,TRBV5-5,TRBJ1-2,TRBD1,CASRHPGTGAHYGYTF,TGTGCCAGCAGGCATCCCGGGACAGGGGCCCACTATGGCTACACCTTC
NA,TRBV2,TRBJ2-4,NA,CASLLNREGKNIQYF,TGTGCCAGCCTTCTCAACAGGGAAGGGAAAAACATTCAGTACTTC
NA,TRBV6-1,TRBJ2-5,NA,CASSSSGGRGETQYF,NA
NA,TRBV5-6,TRBJ1-3,NA,CASSLVTGSVYGNTIYF,TGTGCCAGCAGCTTGGTGACGGGGTCGGTCTACGGAAACACCATATATTTT
few,TRBV7-2,TRBJ1-2,NA,CASSGWALNYGYTF,TGTGCCAGCAGCGGCTGGGCATTAAACTATGGCTACACCTTC
few,TRBV5-1,TRBJ2-3,NA,CASSPRLVSDTQYF,TGCGCCAGCAGCCCCCGACTAGTCTCAGATACGCAGTATTTT
NA,TRBV5-4,TRBJ1-1,NA,CASSRNQWNTEAFF,TGTGCCAGCAGCCGAAACCAGTGGAACACTGAAGCTTTCTTT
NA,TRBV15,TRBJ2-1,NA,CATSELATLYNEQFF,TGTGCCACCAGCGAGTTAGCCACCCTCTACAATGAGCAGTTCTTC
few,TRBV7-3,TRBJ2-1,TRBD2,CASSFEGTSGANEQFF,TGTGCCAGCAGCTTCGAAGGAACTAGCGGGGCCAATGAGCAGTTCTTC
NA,TRBV10-3,TRBJ1-5,TRBD1,CAIRPQGENQPQHF,TGTGCCATCAGGCCCCAGGGGGAGAATCAGCCCCAGCATTTT
NA,TRBV6-1,TRBJ1-2,NA,CASSEGGGTGGYTF,TGTGCCAGCAGTGAAGGTGGGGGCACGGGAGGCTACACCTTC
NA,TRBV9,TRBJ2-5,NA,CASSVSPLAQETQYF,TGTGCCAGCAGCGTCTCCCCCCTGGCCCAAGAGACCCAGTACTTC
NA,TRBV19,TRBJ1-5,NA,CASSPTSRRQPQHF,TGTGCCAGTAGTCCGACCTCTCGGCGGCAGCCCCAGCATTTT
NA,TRBV15,TRBJ2-3,NA,CATSRDQSSGLQDTQYF,TGTGCCACCAGCAGAGATCAGTCGAGCGGACTCCAAGATACGCAGTATTTT
NA,TRBV19,TRBJ2-2,TRBD1,CASSTSSGTANTGELFF,TGTGCCAGTAGTACATCTTCCGGGACAGCGAACACCGGGGAGCTGTTTTTT
NA,TRBV4-1,TRBJ2-3,TRBD2,CASSRDRTSWADTQYF,TGCGCCAGCAGCCGGGACCGGACTAGCTGGGCAGATACGCAGTATTTT
NA,TRBV6-6,TRBJ1-1,NA,CASSGYGNTEAFF,TGTGCCAGCTCGGGGTATGGGAACACTGAAGCTTTCTTT
NA,TRBV30,TRBJ1-2,NA,CAWSYTAGDKGYTF,TGTGCCTGGAGCTATACCGCAGGGGATAAGGGTTACACCTTC
NA,TRBV19,TRBJ1-2,TRBD1,CASSIMGTGVDGYTF,TGTGCCAGTAGTATCATGGGGACAGGGGTCGATGGCTACACCTTC
NA,TRBV2,TRBJ1-6,TRBD1,CASGDRSSYNSPLHF,TGTGCCAGTGGGGACAGAAGCTCCTATAATTCACCCCTCCACTTT
NA,TRBV11-2,TRBJ1-1,TRBD1,CASSWDRGANTEAFF,TGTGCCAGCAGCTGGGACAGGGGGGCGAACACTGAAGCTTTCTTT
NA,TRBV9,TRBJ1-2,NA,CASSPPSHNYGYTF,TGTGCCAGCAGCCCTCCCTCACACAACTATGGCTACACCTTC
NA,TRBV9,TRBJ2-2,NA,CASSVEARVSTGELFF,TGTGCCAGCAGCGTAGAGGCCAGGGTGAGCACCGGGGAGCTGTTTTTT
NA,TRBV5-4,TRBJ2-5,TRBD2,CASSLSGGAETQYF,TGTGCCAGCAGCTTGAGCGGGGGGGCGGAGACCCAGTACTTC
NA,TRBV5-1,TRBJ2-5,TRBD1,CASRWTGSTAGGETQYF,TGCGCCAGCAGGTGGACAGGGTCCACTGCTGGGGGAGAGACCCAGTACTTC
NA,TRBV30,TRBJ1-2,NA,CASPTAANYGYTF,TGTGCCTCCCCTACGGCGGCTAACTATGGCTACACCTTC
NA,TRBV7-9,TRBJ1-2,NA,CASSTSIGEQGRGYTF,TGTGCCAGCAGCACCTCAATAGGGGAACAGGGACGTGGCTACACCTTC
NA,TRBV5-5,TRBJ2-3,TRBD2,CASSTGPSGRGDTQYF,TGTGCCAGCAGCACCGGTCCCAGCGGGAGAGGAGATACGCAGTATTTT
NA,TRBV9,TRBJ2-2,TRBD2,CASSARGGPHTGELFF,TGTGCCAGCAGCGCACGGGGGGGCCCCCACACCGGGGAGCTGTTTTTT
NA,TRBV19,TRBJ1-2,TRBD1,CASSIPTGRYGYTF,TGTGCCAGTAGTATCCCGACAGGGCGGTATGGCTACACCTTC
NA,TRBV9,TRBJ2-1,NA,CASSVADNEQFF,TGTGCCAGCAGCGTAGCTGACAATGAGCAGTTCTTC
NA,TRBV4-1,TRBJ1-2,NA,CASSQDQGSSYGYTF,TGCGCCAGCAGCCAAGATCAGGGGAGCAGCTATGGCTACACCTTC
few,TRBV19,TRBJ2-6,NA,CASSVWTAGANVLTF,TGTGCCAGTAGTGTTTGGACAGCTGGGGCCAACGTCCTGACTTTC
NA,TRBV7-2,TRBJ2-5,TRBD2,CASSSVAGGWEETQYF,TGTGCCAGCAGTTCAGTAGCGGGGGGGTGGGAAGAGACCCAGTACTTC
NA,TRBV6-1,TRBJ1-3,NA,CASSDHRGNTIYF,TGTGCCAGCAGTGACCACAGGGGAAACACCATATATTTT
NA,TRBV6-5,TRBJ1-1,TRBD1,CASSLTGGTEAFF,TGTGCCAGCAGTTTAACAGGGGGGACTGAAGCTTTCTTT
NA,TRBV6-6,TRBJ1-4,NA,CASSFPGDHEKLFF,TGTGCCAGCAGTTTTCCGGGGGACCATGAAAAACTGTTTTTT
NA,TRBV6-5,TRBJ2-1,NA,CASSYSVGPLNEQFF,TGTGCCAGCAGTTACTCAGTGGGGCCGCTCAATGAGCAGTTCTTC
NA,TRBV19,TRBJ2-1,TRBD2,CASRGRGADNEQFF,TGTGCCAGTAGGGGGCGGGGGGCGGACAATGAGCAGTTCTTC